Following are 21 T cell receptor beta chains from one sample sequenced in a study of blood T cells in healthy people across ages. It was with a sample-barcoded 5' primer and a J-beta primer mix that a second PCR of about 6 to 12 cycles was run. One entry per CDR3 protein, called by TCRdb with MiXCR from the 5' RACE reads. The repertoire holds hundreds of thousands of distinct CDR3 sequences, around a fifth seen once, with 3% to 4% in the top ten. What was sequenced was blood. Every receptor here comes from a man in his 70s in good health.

The rearrangement links TRBV11-2 to TRBJ2-2, with 7 bases identical to TRBD1. The J segment lost 5 bases and the V segment lost 2 bases, leaving 11 bases of the junction unmatched. CDR3 length equals 17 residues. Germline values: CDR1 SGHAT, CDR2 FQNNGV. The CDR3 loop reads CASSLLGQDWGTGELFF. CDR3 nucleotide sequence: TGTGCCAGCAGCTTACTTGGACAGGACTGGGGGACCGGGGAGCTGTTTTTT.

The genes are TRBV12-3 or TRBV12-4 and TRBJ1-1; the D gene is possibly TRBD1 (5 bases). Trimming took off 2 bases at V and 2 bases at J, with 12 bases between the two ends. The CDR3 totals 15 residues. Written as DNA, the CDR3 is TGTGCCAGCAGTTTATCCGGGGCCCCCAACACTGAAGCTTTCTTT. The encoded protein is CASSLSGAPNTEAFF.

Many counts were recorded for this clonotype. The rearrangement links TRBV5-1 to TRBJ2-5; D perhaps matches TRBD1 (5 bases). The CDR3 contains 13 residues. The V end was cut by 4 bases, the J end by 4 bases, with 11 bases between. Germline V gene data show CDR1 as SGHRS and CDR2 as YFSETQ. The DNA of the CDR3 is TGCGCCAGCAGCACCAGGGTGGGAGAGACCCAGTACTTC. It codes for CASSTRVGETQYF.

This clonotype showed up just a few times. The chain has TRBV5-5 and TRBJ2-3; 7 nucleotides agree with TRBD2. V shed 0 bases and J 5 bases; nucleotides not matched to a gene: 9. In germline, CDR1 is SGHKS, CDR2 YYEKEE (reference sequence). The CDR3 loop spans 16 amino acids. CDR3 DNA sequence: TGTGCCAGCAGCTTGGGTAGGTCGGGAGGAGGAGATACGCAGTATTTT. It translates to CASSLGRSGGGDTQYF.

In its sample, this clonotype was seen a few times. V is TRBV9 and J is TRBJ1-3, with TRBD1 matching over 9 bases. Germline V gene sequence: CDR1 SGDLS, CDR2 YYNGEE. There are 14 residues in the CDR3. The junction had 8 bases not matched to a gene; V was cut back by 3 bases and J by 10 bases. For the CDR3, the DNA is TGTGCCAGCAGCGCAGGGACAGGGACTTCGACCATATATTTT. Its translation: CASSAGTGTSTIYF.

CDR3 DNA: TGTGCCAGCAGTCCCCAGCTGAAGCAAGAGACCCAGTACTTC. Protein product: CASSPQLKQETQYF. The rearrangement links TRBV12-3 or TRBV12-4 to TRBJ2-5; D is undetermined. This CDR3 contains 14 residues. V was cut by 5 bases and J by 2 bases, with 12 bases left in between.

In this sample, this clonotype turned up a few times. The chain combines TRBV27 with TRBJ2-7; tentative D call: TRBD2 (5 bases). Germline CDR1 is MNHEY and CDR2 is SMNVEV (reference sequence). Trimming took 5 bases from V and 2 from J, leaving 13 bases between them. This CDR3 has 14 residues. The CDR3 DNA follows: TGTGCCAGCAGTCCCGGCGGGCCCACCTACGAGCAGTACTTC. Its protein product is CASSPGGPTYEQYF.

This clonotype appeared a few times. The CDR3 DNA is TGCGCCAGCAGCGTATTGACCCAAGAGACCCAGTACTTC. Translated, it gives CASSVLTQETQYF. This chain links TRBV5-1 with TRBJ2-5; D is unresolved. Germline V gives CDR1 SGHRS, CDR2 YFSETQ. This CDR3 spans 13 amino acids. V was pared by 4 bases and J by 1 base, with 8 bases between.

As concerns this clonotype: One end of the junction varies from germline; a read error may be responsible. The V and J genes are TRBV6-5 and TRBJ2-5, with D unclear. This CDR3 region has 12 residues. Germline V gene lookup returns CDR1 MNHEY and CDR2 SVGAGI. The CDR3 reads CASSPGPHEQLF. CDR3 nucleotides: TGTGCCAGCAGCCCCGGGCCCCATGAGCAGCTCTTC.

Notes on this clonotype: This sequence may be a read error, since a much larger clone differs from it by one base. This chain links TRBV24-1 with TRBJ2-3; D gene uncertain. In germline, CDR1 is KGHDR, CDR2 SFDVKD. V dropped 4 bases and J dropped 0 bases, with 13 bases sitting between them. The CDR3 has 16 residues. CDR3 sequence reads: CATSEVRPDSTDTQYF. DNA of the CDR3: TGTGCCACCAGTGAAGTCAGACCTGATAGCACAGATACGCAGTATTTT.

This clonotype has only a few counts. The chain uses TRBV12-5 and TRBJ2-7; D is uncertain. Trimming cost V 6 bases and J 3 bases, with 6 bases left between them. The CDR3 loop spans 11 amino acids. The germline CDR1 and CDR2 sequences are LGHNT and FRNRAP. CDR3 in DNA: TGTGCTAGTGGCCCTTACTACGAGCAGTACTTC. Its translation: CASGPYYEQYF.

This clonotype occurred a few times. V is TRBV5-6 and J is TRBJ2-2, with 8 bases aligning to TRBD2. Germline V gene lookup returns CDR1 SGHDT and CDR2 YYEEEE. CDR3 length: 16 amino acids. Unmatched junction bases numbered 5, after V lost 2 bases and J lost 2 bases. The CDR3 sequence is CASSFWTSLNTGELFF. CDR3 in DNA: TGTGCCAGCAGCTTTTGGACTAGCCTTAACACCGGGGAGCTGTTTTTT. The whole variable domain, remainder taken from reference TRBV5-6 and TRBJ2-2, is DAGVTQSPTHLIKTRGQQVTLRCSPKSGHDTVSWYQQALGQGPQFIFQYYEEEERQRGNFPDRFSGHQFPNYSSELNVNALLLGDSALYLCASSFWTSLNTGELFFGEGSRLTVL.

The J gene is TRBJ2-3, the V gene TRBV9; D assignment may be TRBD1 or TRBD2 (5 bases each). The CDR3 loop spans 13 amino acids. The germline CDR1 and CDR2 sequences are SGDLS and YYNGEE. The ends were cut back, 0 bases at V and 4 bases at J, with 6 bases in the middle. CDR3 amino acids: CASSVGGADTQYF. The CDR3 coding sequence is TGTGCCAGCAGCGTAGGAGGGGCAGATACGCAGTATTTT.

This clonotype was detected a few times. The V call is TRBV4-1, the J call TRBJ1-4; D is perhaps TRBD1 (6 bases). CDR3 length: 15 amino acids. Germline V lookup: CDR1 MGHRA, CDR2 YSYEKL. V was clipped by 2 bases and J by 8 bases, with 15 bases between them. The CDR3 coding sequence is TGCGCCAGCAGCCAATTTGCAGGGGTCGGGGAAAAACTGTTTTTT. It encodes CASSQFAGVGEKLFF.

The table lists this clonotype with a few counts. CDR3: CASTEWRQSAGELFF. CDR3 nucleotide sequence: TGTGCCAGCACCGAATGGAGGCAGAGTGCCGGGGAGCTGTTTTTT. V and J are TRBV12-3 or TRBV12-4 and TRBJ2-2; D might be TRBD2 (5 bases). V shed 7 bases and J shed 6 bases, with 18 bases lying between them. The CDR3 is made up of 15 amino acids.

The chain's CDR3 is CASSLDPGGAYNEQFF. The CDR3 DNA is TGTGCCAGCAGCTTAGACCCGGGGGGCGCCTACAATGAGCAGTTCTTC. V is TRBV7-9 and J is TRBJ2-1, with D maybe TRBD2 (7 bases). This CDR3 is built from 16 residues. CDR1 is SEHNR and CDR2 is FQNEAQ in the germline V gene (reference sequence). Trimming stripped 1 base from V and 2 bases from J, with 12 bases between.

The chain is built from TRBV29-1 and TRBJ1-4, with D unclear. The germline V and J ends were trimmed by 5 bases and 8 bases, with 9 bases remaining between them. Germline V gene lookup returns CDR1 SQVTM and CDR2 ANQGSEA. This CDR3 spans 11 amino acids. For the CDR3, the DNA is TGCAGCGTTCAAACGAACGAAAAACTGTTTTTT. Residues: CSVQTNEKLFF.

The chain uses TRBV10-3 and TRBJ2-1; D unclear. Germline V gives CDR1 ENHRY, CDR2 SYGVKD. Trimming removed 3 bases at V and 6 bases at J, with 15 bases between. The CDR3 consists of 15 residues. The CDR3: CAISETVAGGNEQFF. CDR3 sequence (DNA): TGTGCCATCAGTGAAACCGTGGCAGGCGGCAATGAGCAGTTCTTC.

V is TRBV7-3 and J is TRBJ2-3, with TRBD1 as a possible D gene (6 bases). Germline CDR1 reads SGHTA; CDR2 reads FQGTGA. The CDR3 contains 15 residues. V dropped 5 bases and J dropped 2 bases, with 14 bases sitting between them. In nucleotides, the CDR3 is TGTGCCAGCAGCCCCGGGATGGGGGCCACAGATACGCAGTATTTT. The encoded protein is CASSPGMGATDTQYF.

This clonotype showed up just a few times. V usage is TRBV20-1 and J usage is TRBJ2-1, with 12 bases matching TRBD2. The V and J ends lost 0 bases and 10 bases, in that order; junction bases with no gene match: 4. CDR1 is DFQATT and CDR2 is SNEGSKA in the germline V gene (reference sequence). The CDR3 totals 14 residues. CDR3 in DNA: TGCAGTGCTAGAGAACCCGGGACTAGCGGGGAGCAGTTCTTC. It yields the protein CSAREPGTSGEQFF.

This clonotype was counted ten times or more. This chain connects TRBV6-5 to TRBJ2-5; TRBD1 aligns across 8 bases. Germline V lookup: CDR1 MNHEY, CDR2 SVGAGI. The CDR3 extends over 15 amino acids. V gave up 0 bases and J gave up 5 bases; unmatched junction bases: 5. The CDR3 region is CASSYSATGGETQYF. CDR3 nucleotides: TGTGCCAGCAGTTACTCGGCCACAGGGGGGGAGACCCAGTACTTC.